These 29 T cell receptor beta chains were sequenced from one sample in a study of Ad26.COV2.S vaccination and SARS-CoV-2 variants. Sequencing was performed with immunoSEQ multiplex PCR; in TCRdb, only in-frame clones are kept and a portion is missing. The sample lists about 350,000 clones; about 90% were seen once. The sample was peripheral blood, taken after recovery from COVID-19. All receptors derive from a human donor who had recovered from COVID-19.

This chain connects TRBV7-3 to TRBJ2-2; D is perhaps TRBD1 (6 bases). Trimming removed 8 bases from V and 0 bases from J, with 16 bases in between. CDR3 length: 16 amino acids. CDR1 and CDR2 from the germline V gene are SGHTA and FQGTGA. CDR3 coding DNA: TGTGCCAGCGGAAACACAGGGCCCGCGAACACCGGGGAGCTGTTTTTT. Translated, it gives CASGNTGPANTGELFF.

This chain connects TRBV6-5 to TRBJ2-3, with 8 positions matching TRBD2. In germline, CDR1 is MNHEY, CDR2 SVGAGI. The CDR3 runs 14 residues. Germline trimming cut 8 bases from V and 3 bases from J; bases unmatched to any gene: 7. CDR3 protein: CASQRGPRTDTQYF. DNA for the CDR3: TGTGCCAGCCAGCGGGGGCCACGGACAGATACGCAGTATTTT.

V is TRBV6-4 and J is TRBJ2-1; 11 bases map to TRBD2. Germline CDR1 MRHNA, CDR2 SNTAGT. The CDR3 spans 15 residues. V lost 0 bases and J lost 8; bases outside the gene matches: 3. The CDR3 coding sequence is TGTGCCAGCAGTGACTCTAGCGGGGGGGCCCATGAGCAGTTCTTC. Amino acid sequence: CASSDSSGGAHEQFF.

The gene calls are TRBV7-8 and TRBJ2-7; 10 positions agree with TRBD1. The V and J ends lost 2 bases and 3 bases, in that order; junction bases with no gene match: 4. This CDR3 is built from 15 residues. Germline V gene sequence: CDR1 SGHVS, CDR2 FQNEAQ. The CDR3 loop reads CASSLTGQGDYEQYF. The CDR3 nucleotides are TGTGCCAGCAGCTTAACAGGACAGGGGGACTACGAGCAGTACTTC.

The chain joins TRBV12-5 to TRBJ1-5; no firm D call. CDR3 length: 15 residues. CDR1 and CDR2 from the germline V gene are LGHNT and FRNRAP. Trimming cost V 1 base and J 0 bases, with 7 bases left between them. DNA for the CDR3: TGTGCTAGTGGTTTGGGGAGCACTAGCAATCAGCCCCAGCATTTT. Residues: CASGLGSTSNQPQHF.

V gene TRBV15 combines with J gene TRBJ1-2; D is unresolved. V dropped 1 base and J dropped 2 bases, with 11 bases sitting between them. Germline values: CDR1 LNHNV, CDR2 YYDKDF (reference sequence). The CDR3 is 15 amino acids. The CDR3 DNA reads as TGTGCCACCAGCAGAGGTGACGGGGAGAACTATGGCTACACCTTC. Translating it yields CATSRGDGENYGYTF.

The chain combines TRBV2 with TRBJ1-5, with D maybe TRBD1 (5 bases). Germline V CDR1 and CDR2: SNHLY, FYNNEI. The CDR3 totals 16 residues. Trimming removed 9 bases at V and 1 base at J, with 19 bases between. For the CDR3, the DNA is TGTGCCAGTTCGGACATCCAACGGTGGAGCAATCAGCCCCAGCATTTT. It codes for CASSDIQRWSNQPQHF.

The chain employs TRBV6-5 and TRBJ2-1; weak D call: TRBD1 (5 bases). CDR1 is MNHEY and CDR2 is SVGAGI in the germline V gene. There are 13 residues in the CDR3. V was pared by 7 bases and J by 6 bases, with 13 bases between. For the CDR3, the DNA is TGTGCCAGCAATTCCAGGGTTACCAATGAGCAGTTCTTC. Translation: CASNSRVTNEQFF.

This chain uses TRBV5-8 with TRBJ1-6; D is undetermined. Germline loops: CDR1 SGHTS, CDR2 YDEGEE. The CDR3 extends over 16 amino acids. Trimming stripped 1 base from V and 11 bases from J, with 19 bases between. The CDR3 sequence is CASSLSSTPGGAPLHF. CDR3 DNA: TGTGCCAGCAGCTTGTCTTCTACTCCAGGTGGGGCACCCCTCCACTTT.

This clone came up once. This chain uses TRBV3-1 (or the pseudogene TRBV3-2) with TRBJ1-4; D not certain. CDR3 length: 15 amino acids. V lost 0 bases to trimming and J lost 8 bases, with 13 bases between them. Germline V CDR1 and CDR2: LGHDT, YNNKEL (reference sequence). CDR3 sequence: CASSQENTLGEKLFF. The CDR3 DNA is TGTGCCAGCAGCCAAGAGAACACCCTGGGGGAAAAACTGTTTTTT.

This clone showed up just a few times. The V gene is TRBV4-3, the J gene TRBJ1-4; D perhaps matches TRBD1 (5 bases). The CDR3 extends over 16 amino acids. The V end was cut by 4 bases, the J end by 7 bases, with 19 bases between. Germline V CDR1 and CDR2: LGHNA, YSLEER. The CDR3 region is CASSPTEGRGSEKLFF. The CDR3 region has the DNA TGCGCCAGCAGCCCAACCGAGGGACGGGGAAGTGAAAAACTGTTTTTT.

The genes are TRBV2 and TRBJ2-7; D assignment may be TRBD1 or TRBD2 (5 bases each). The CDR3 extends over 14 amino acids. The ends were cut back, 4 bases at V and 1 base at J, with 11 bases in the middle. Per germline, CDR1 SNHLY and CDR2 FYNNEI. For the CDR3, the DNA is TGTGCCAGCAGTGCGGGACCCCCTTCCTACGAGCAGTACTTC. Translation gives CASSAGPPSYEQYF.

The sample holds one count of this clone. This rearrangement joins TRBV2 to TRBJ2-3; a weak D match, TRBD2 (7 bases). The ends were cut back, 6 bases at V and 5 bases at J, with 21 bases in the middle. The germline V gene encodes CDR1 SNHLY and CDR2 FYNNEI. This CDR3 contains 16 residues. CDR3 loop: CASSPVGGPVLDTQYF. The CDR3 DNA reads TGTGCCAGCAGCCCGGTCGGGGGGCCCGTTCTAGATACGCAGTATTTT. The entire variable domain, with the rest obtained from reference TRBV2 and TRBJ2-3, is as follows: EPEVTQTPSHQVTQMGQEVILRCVPISNHLYFYWYRQILGQKVEFLVSFYNNEISEKSEIFDDQFSVERPDGSNFTLKIRSTKLEDSAMYFCASSPVGGPVLDTQYFGPGTRLTVL.

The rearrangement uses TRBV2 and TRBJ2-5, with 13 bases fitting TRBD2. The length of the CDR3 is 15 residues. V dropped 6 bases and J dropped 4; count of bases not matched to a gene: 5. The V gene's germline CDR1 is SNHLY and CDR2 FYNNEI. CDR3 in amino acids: CASSGTSGVLETQYF. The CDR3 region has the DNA TGTGCCAGCAGCGGGACTAGCGGGGTTTTAGAGACCCAGTACTTC.

CDR3 protein: CASSVEGQVGVDNAFF. The CDR3 DNA reads as TGTGCCAGCAGCGTAGAAGGACAGGTGGGGGTCGATAACGCTTTCTTT. The chain joins TRBV9 to TRBJ1-1; 7 bases map to TRBD1. CDR3 length equals 16 residues. Germline lookup yields CDR1 SGDLS and CDR2 YYNGEE. V lost 0 bases and J lost 11; bases outside the gene matches: 16.

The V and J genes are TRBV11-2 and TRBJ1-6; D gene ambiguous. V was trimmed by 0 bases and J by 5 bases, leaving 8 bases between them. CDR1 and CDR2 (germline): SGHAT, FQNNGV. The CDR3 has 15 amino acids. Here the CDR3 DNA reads TGTGCCAGCAGCTTAGAGGGCTTCCATAATTCACCCCTCCACTTT. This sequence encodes CASSLEGFHNSPLHF.

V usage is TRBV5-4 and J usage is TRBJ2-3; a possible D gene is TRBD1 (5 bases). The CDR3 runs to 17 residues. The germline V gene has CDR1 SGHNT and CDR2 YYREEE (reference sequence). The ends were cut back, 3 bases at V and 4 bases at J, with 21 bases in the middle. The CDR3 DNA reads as TGTGCCAGCAGCTACAAGGGGTCGGCCAGTTTACCAGATACGCAGTATTTT. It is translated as CASSYKGSASLPDTQYF.

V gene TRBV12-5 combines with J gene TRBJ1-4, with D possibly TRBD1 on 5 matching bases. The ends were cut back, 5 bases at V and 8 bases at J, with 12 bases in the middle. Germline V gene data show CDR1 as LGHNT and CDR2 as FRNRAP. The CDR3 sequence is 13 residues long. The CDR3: CASGPWRGEKLFF. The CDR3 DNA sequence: TGTGCTAGTGGTCCTTGGCGGGGGGAAAAACTGTTTTTT.

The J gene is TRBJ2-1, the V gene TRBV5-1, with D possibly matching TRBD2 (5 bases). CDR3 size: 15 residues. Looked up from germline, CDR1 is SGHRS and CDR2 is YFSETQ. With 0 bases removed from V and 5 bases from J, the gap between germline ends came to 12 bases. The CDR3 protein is CASSLDPRGDNEQFF. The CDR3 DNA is TGCGCCAGCAGCTTGGACCCCCGGGGAGACAATGAGCAGTTCTTC. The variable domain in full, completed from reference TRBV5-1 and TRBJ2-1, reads KAGVTQTPRYLIKTRGQQVTLSCSPISGHRSVSWYQQTPGQGLQFLFEYFSETQRNKGNFPGRFSGRQFSNSRSEMNVSTLELGDSALYLCASSLDPRGDNEQFFGPGTRLTVL.

CDR3 amino acids: CASSESGTYEQYF. For the CDR3, the DNA is TGTGCCAGCAGTGAATCCGGGACCTACGAGCAGTACTTC. The chain carries TRBV25-1 and TRBJ2-7; maybe TRBD2 (5 bases). V lost 1 base to trimming and J lost 2 bases, with 6 bases between them. The germline gives CDR1 MGHDK, CDR2 SYGVNS. There are 13 residues in the CDR3.

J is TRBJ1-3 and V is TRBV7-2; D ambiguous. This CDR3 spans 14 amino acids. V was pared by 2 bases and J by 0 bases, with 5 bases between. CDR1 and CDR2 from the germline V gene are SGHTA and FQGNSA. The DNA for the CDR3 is TGTGCCAGCAGCTTAAGCCTCTCTGGAAACACCATATATTTT. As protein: CASSLSLSGNTIYF.

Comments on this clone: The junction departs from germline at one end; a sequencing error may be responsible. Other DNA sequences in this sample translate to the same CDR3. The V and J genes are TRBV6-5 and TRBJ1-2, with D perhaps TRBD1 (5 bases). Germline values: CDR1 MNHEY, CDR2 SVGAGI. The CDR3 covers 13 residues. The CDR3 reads CASSYSGENGYTF. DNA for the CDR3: TGTGCCAGCAGCTACTCGGGGGAGAATGGCTACACCTTC.

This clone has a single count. The CDR3 protein is CASSRKTGHYEQYF. The CDR3 DNA sequence: TGTGCCAGCAGCAGAAAGACAGGACACTACGAGCAGTACTTC. V gene TRBV5-4 combines with J gene TRBJ2-7; D is perhaps TRBD1 (6 bases). The CDR3 is 14 residues long. V was pared by 4 bases and J by 3 bases, with 14 bases between. Germline V gives CDR1 SGHNT, CDR2 YYREEE (reference sequence). The complete variable domain, with remaining parts taken from reference TRBV5-4 and TRBJ2-7, reads ETGVTQSPTHLIKTRGQQVTLRCSSQSGHNTVSWYQQALGQGPQFIFQYYREEENGRGNFPPRFSGLQFPNYSSELNVNALELDDSALYLCASSRKTGHYEQYFGPGTRLTVT.

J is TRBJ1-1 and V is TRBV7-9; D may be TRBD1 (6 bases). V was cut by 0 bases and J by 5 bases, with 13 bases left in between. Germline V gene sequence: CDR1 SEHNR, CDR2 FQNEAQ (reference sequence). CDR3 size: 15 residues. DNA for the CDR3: TGTGCCAGCAGCTTAGCGAGTAAGGGGGATACTGAAGCTTTCTTT. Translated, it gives CASSLASKGDTEAFF.

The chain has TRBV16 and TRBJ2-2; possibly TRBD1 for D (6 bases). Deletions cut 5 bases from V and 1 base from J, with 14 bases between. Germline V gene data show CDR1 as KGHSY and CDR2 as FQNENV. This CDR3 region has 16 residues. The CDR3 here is CASSAIGRGNTGELFF. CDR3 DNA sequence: TGTGCCAGCAGCGCGATTGGCAGGGGGAACACCGGGGAGCTGTTTTTT.

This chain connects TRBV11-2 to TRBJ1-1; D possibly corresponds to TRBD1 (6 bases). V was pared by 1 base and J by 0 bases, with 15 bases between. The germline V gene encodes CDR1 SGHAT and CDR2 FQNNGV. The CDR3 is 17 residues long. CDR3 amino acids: CASSLVRGPYLNTEAFF. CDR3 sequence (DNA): TGTGCCAGCAGCTTAGTCAGGGGCCCGTATTTGAACACTGAAGCTTTCTTT.

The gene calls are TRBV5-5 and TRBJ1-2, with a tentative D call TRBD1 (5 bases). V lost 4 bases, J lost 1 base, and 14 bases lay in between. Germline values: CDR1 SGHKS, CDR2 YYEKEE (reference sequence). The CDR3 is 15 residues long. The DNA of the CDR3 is TGTGCCAGCAGCACTACAGGACACTATAACTATGGCTACACCTTC. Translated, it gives CASSTTGHYNYGYTF.

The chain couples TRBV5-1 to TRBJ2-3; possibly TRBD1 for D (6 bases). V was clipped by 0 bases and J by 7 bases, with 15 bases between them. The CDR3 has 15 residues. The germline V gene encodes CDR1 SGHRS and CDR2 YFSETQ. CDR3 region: CASSLAGTRGNTQYF. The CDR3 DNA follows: TGCGCCAGCAGCTTGGCCGGTACTAGGGGGAATACGCAGTATTTT.

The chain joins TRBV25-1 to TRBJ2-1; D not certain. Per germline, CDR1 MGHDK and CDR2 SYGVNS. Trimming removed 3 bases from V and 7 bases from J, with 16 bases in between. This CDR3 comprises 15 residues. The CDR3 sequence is CASSDHEGLGNEQFF. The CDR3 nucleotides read TGTGCCAGCAGTGACCATGAAGGTTTGGGGAATGAGCAGTTCTTC. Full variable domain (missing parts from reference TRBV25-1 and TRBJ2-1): EADIYQTPRYLVIGTGKKITLECSQTMGHDKMYWYQQDPGMELHLIHYSYGVNSTEKGDLSSESTVSRIRTEHFPLTLESARPSHTSQYLCASSDHEGLGNEQFFGPGTRLTVL.